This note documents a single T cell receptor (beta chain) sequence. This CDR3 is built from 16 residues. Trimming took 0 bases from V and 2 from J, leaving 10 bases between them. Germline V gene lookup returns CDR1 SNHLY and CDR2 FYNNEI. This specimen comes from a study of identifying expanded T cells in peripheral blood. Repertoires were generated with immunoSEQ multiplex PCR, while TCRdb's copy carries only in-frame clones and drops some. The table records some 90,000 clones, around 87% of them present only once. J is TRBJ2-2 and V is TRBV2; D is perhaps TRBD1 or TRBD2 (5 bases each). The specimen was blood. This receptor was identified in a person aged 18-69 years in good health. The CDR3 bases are TGTGCCAGCAGTGAAGCCCGGGACCCAAACACCGGGGAGCTGTTTTTT. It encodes CASSEARDPNTGELFF.